This T cell receptor (beta chain) was retrieved from a study of neurological immune-mediated disorders. Germline V lookup: CDR1 MNHEY, CDR2 SMNVEV (reference sequence). Losses at the gene ends were 3 bases for V and 10 bases for J; bases not matched to a gene: 7. The CDR3 consists of 13 residues. This clonotype occurred many times. 5'RACE with 10-nucleotide random UMIs produced the cDNA. MiXCR, applied by TCRdb to the 5' RACE reads, yields one record per CDR3 protein. The sample consists of fewer than 55,000 distinct CDR3 sequences, over 9.5% of them appearing once. Time point: longitudinal time-point 3.

The origin of this receptor is a male donor with HTLV-1-associated myelopathy (HAM/TSP). The chain couples TRBV27 to TRBJ1-1; 8 bases map to TRBD1. Sequenced material: PBMCs. CDR3 bases: TGTGCCAGCAGTTTGGGGAACAGGGGGGGAGCTTTCTTT. It codes for CASSLGNRGGAFF.